This TCR beta chain stems from a study of blood T cell repertoires in COVID-19. In the study overall: Spain, Italy and the United States supplied samples that represented acute and convalescent COVID-19. PBMCs, B-cell-depleted T cells, or T cells provided the cDNA or gDNA that made up the material.

The CDR3 is made up of 12 amino acids. V was clipped by 5 bases and J by 8 bases, with 9 bases between them. Profiling relied on immunoSEQ multiplex PCR, and the TCRdb table lists in-frame clones only, not all of them. The top ten hold roughly 5.5% of the sample, which has about 190,000 clones, approximately 90% seen once. The receptor was isolated from a man aged 40-55 years with active or convalescent COVID-19. The sequenced sample was peripheral blood. The gene calls are TRBV12-3 or TRBV12-4 and TRBJ1-4; D perhaps matches TRBD1 (5 bases). For the CDR3, the DNA is TGTGCCAGCAGTCCCCGGGGGGAAAAACTGTTTTTT. Translated, it gives CASSPRGEKLFF.